The 8 T cell receptor beta chains reported below all come from one sample, sequenced in a study of shared clonotypes between healthy human individuals. Some clones are missing from TCRdb's copy, which holds only in-frame ones; the method was immunoSEQ multiplex PCR. In the table there are about 1,500,000 clones, around 97% of which are singletons. The sequencing sample was made of naive CD4+ T cells sorted from blood. Described subset: CD45RA+ positively selected. These receptors all stem from a man younger than 45 in good health.

V is TRBV6-1 and J is TRBJ2-7; D is perhaps TRBD2 (6 bases). The CDR3 runs 14 residues. The germline V and J ends were trimmed by 0 bases and 5 bases, with 11 bases remaining between them. Looked up from germline, CDR1 is MNHNS and CDR2 is SASEGT. In DNA, the CDR3 is TGTGCCAGCAGTGAAGCTGGGGGACTTAACGAGCAGTACTTC. Residues: CASSEAGGLNEQYF.

The CDR3 is CATLITPYNEQFF. CDR3 in DNA: TGTGCCACCCTGATTACACCCTACAATGAGCAGTTCTTC. The rearrangement links TRBV6-5 to TRBJ2-1; D unresolved. V lost 10 bases and J 2 bases, leaving 12 bases between the germline ends. Germline-derived CDR1 and CDR2 are MNHEY and SVGAGI. CDR3 length equals 13 residues.

The genes are TRBV28 and TRBJ2-2; possible D gene TRBD2, 5 bases. From germline, CDR1 is MDHEN and CDR2 SYDVKM. CDR3 length: 17 amino acids. The V gene lost 5 bases and the J gene lost 1 base, with 17 bases spanning the gap. The CDR3 sequence: CASSPGIGLENTGELFF. In DNA form, the CDR3 reads TGTGCCAGCAGTCCCGGGATCGGACTGGAGAACACCGGGGAGCTGTTTTTT.

This rearrangement joins TRBV6-1 to TRBJ1-1, with D unclear. V gave up 5 bases and J gave up 5 bases, with 6 bases separating them. The CDR3 runs to 11 residues. Germline loops: CDR1 MNHNS, CDR2 SASEGT. The CDR3 region is CASSPRTEAFF. The CDR3 nucleotides are TGTGCCAGCAGTCCGAGGACTGAAGCTTTCTTT.

Comments on this clone: Distinct nucleotide sequences in the sample also encode this CDR3. This chain links TRBV19 with TRBJ2-6, with D possibly TRBD1 on 5 matching bases. The CDR3 extends over 15 amino acids. With 3 bases removed from V and 2 bases from J, the gap between germline ends came to 8 bases. The V gene's germline CDR1 is LNHDA and CDR2 SQIVND (reference sequence). CDR3 bases: TGTGCCAGTAGTATCTTGGGGCCTGGGGCCAACGTCCTGACTTTC. This sequence encodes CASSILGPGANVLTF.

V gene TRBV9 combines with J gene TRBJ1-3; D not resolved. Germline loops: CDR1 SGDLS, CDR2 YYNGEE. The germline V and J ends were trimmed by 0 bases and 0 bases, with 10 bases remaining between them. The length of the CDR3 is 16 residues. CDR3 DNA: TGTGCCAGCAGCGTAGTGTCTGGGCCCTCTGGAAACACCATATATTTT. As protein: CASSVVSGPSGNTIYF.

The rearrangement links TRBV6-4 to TRBJ2-3; D gene unclear. The CDR3 is 14 amino acids. V gave up 4 bases and J gave up 1 base, with 9 bases separating them. The germline gives CDR1 MRHNA, CDR2 SNTAGT. The CDR3 protein is CASSGLGGTDTQYF. In DNA form, the CDR3 reads TGTGCCAGCAGTGGGCTAGGAGGCACAGATACGCAGTATTTT.

The chain combines TRBV7-9 with TRBJ1-1; the D is unclear. Germline V lookup: CDR1 SEHNR, CDR2 FQNEAQ (reference sequence). The V end was cut by 2 bases, the J end by 1 base, with 14 bases between. The CDR3 sequence is 16 residues long. CDR3 DNA: TGTGCCAGCAGCTTACTCCAGAGAATAGGGAACACTGAAGCTTTCTTT. Translation: CASSLLQRIGNTEAFF.